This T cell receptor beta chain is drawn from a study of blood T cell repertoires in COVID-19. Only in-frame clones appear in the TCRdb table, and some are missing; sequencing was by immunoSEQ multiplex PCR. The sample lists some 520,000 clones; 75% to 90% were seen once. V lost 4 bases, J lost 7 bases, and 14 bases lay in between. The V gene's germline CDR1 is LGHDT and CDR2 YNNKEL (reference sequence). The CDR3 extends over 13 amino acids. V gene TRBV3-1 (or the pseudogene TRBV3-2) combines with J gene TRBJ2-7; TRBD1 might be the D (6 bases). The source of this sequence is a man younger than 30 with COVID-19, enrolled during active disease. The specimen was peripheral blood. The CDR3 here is CASSRYRAREQYF. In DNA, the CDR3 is TGTGCCAGCAGCCGCTACAGGGCACGGGAGCAGTACTTC.